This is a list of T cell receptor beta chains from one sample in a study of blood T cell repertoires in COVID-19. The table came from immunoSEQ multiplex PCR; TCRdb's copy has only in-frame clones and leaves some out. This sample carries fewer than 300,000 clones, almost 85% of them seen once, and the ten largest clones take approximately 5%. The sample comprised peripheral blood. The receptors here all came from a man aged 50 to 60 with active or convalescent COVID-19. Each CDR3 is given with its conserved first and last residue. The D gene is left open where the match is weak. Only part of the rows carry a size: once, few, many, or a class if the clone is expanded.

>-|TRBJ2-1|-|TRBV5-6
CASSTGLHYNEQFF
TGTGCCAGCAGCACCGGACTCCACTACAATGAGCAGTTCTTC
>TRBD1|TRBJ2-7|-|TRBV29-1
CSVEARGLQSSYEQYF
TGCAGCGTTGAAGCAAGGGGGCTCCAGTCATCTTACGAGCAGTACTTC
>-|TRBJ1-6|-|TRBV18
CASSPPERGGNSPLHF
TGTGCCAGCTCACCACCGGAAAGGGGAGGTAATTCACCCCTCCACTTT
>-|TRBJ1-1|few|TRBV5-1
CASSWSSTAMNTEAFF
TGCGCCAGCAGCTGGTCCTCGACAGCCATGAACACTGAAGCTTTCTTT
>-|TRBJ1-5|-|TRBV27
CASRTLQGNQPQHF
TGTGCCAGCAGGACTTTACAGGGCAATCAGCCCCAGCATTTT
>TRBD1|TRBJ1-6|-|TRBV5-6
CASSRQGNSPLHF
TGTGCCAGCAGCCGACAGGGCAATTCACCCCTCCACTTT
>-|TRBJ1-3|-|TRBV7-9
CASSVGSGNTIYF
TGTGCCAGCAGCGTCGGCTCTGGAAACACCATATATTTT
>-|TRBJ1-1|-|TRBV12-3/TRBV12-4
CASTPGIEAFF
TGTGCCAGCACCCCAGGGATTGAAGCTTTCTTT
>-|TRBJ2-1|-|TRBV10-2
CASRRTGSYNEQFF
TGCGCCAGCAGGCGTACCGGTTCCTACAATGAGCAGTTCTTC
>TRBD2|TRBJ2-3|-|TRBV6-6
CASSLGLAVRTDTQYF
TGTGCCAGCAGTCTCGGACTAGCGGTTCGCACAGATACGCAGTATTTT
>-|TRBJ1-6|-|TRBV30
CAWSSGFPYNSPLHF
TGTGCCTGGAGTTCAGGATTCCCCTATAATTCACCCCTCCACTTT
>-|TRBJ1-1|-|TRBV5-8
CASSLKGITEAFF
TGTGCCAGCAGCTTGAAGGGGATCACTGAAGCTTTCTTT
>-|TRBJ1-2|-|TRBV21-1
CASSNKTGGIYGYTF
TGTGCCAGCAGCAATAAAACAGGGGGCATCTATGGCTACACCTTC
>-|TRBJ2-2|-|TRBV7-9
CASSLAGAGTGELFF
TGTGCCAGCAGCTTAGCAGGGGCCGGCACCGGGGAGCTGTTTTTT
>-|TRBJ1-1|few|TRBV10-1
CAGRQARNTEAFF
TGCGCCGGCCGACAGGCCCGGAACACTGAAGCTTTCTTT
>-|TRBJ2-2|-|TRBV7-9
CASSLKSPNTGELFF
TGTGCCAGCAGCTTGAAGAGTCCGAACACCGGGGAGCTGTTTTTT
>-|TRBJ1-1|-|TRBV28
CASSFGQILNTEAFF
TGTGCCAGCAGTTTTGGACAGATTTTGAACACTGAAGCTTTCTTT
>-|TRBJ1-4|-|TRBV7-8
CASSLWTAHNEKLFF
TGTGCCAGCAGCCTTTGGACAGCGCATAATGAAAAACTGTTTTTT
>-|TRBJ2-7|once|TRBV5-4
CASSLDGYEQYF
TGTGCCAGCAGCTTGGACGGCTACGAGCAGTACTTC
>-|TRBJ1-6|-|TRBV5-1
CASSSGTPYNSPLHF
TGCGCCAGCAGCTCCGGGACACCGTATAATTCACCCCTCCACTTT
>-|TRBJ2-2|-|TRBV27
CASSRRTRADGELFF
TGTGCCAGCAGTCGAAGGACACGAGCAGACGGGGAGCTGTTTTTT
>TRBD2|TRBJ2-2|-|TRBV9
CASSGGGRELFF
TGTGCCAGCAGCGGCGGGGGGCGGGAGCTGTTTTTT
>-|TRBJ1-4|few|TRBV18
CASSGGQYEKLFF
TGTGCCAGCTCCGGTGGACAGTATGAAAAACTGTTTTTT
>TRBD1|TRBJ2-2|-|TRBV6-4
CASSAIGTGGTGELFF
TGTGCCAGCAGTGCGATCGGGACAGGGGGTACCGGGGAGCTGTTTTTT
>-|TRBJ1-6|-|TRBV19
CASHHVGGYNSPLHF
TGTGCCAGTCACCACGTGGGGGGGTATAATTCACCCCTCCACTTT
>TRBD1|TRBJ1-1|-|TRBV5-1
CASSLTGQGNTEAFF
TGCGCCAGCAGCCTTACGGGACAGGGGAACACTGAAGCTTTCTTT
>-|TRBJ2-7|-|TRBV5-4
CASSLPGGPRDEQYF
TGTGCCAGCAGCTTGCCGGGCGGACCCAGGGACGAGCAGTACTTC
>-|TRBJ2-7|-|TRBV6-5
CASSYSRERYEQYF
TGTGCCAGCAGTTACTCAAGGGAGAGGTACGAGCAGTACTTC
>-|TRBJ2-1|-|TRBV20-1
CSAPKGNEQFF
TGCAGTGCTCCAAAGGGGAATGAGCAGTTCTTC
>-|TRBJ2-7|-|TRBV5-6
CASSLGGGASREQYF
TGTGCCAGCAGCTTGGGGGGCGGCGCCTCCCGGGAGCAGTACTTC
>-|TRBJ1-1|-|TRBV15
CATSRETGRSEAFF
TGTGCCACCAGCAGAGAGACAGGCCGAAGTGAAGCTTTCTTT
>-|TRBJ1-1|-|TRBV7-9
CASSYNPAGMNTEAFF
TGTGCCAGCAGCTATAACCCGGCAGGTATGAACACTGAAGCTTTCTTT
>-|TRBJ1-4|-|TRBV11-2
CASSQGTGRSEKLFF
TGTGCCAGCAGCCAGGGGACCGGGCGCAGTGAAAAACTGTTTTTT
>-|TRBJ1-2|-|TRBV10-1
CASIAGHGYTF
TGCGCCAGCATCGCAGGGCATGGCTACACCTTC
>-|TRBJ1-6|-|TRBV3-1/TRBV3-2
CASSHPGGYSPLHF
TGTGCCAGCAGCCATCCGGGAGGGTATTCACCCCTCCACTTT
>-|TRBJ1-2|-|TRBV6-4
CASSADTLTSAYTF
TGTGCCAGCAGCGCCGATACGTTGACCAGCGCCTACACCTTC
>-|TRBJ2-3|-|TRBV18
CASSQDSPSTDTQYF
TGTGCCAGCTCACAAGACAGTCCTAGCACAGATACGCAGTATTTT
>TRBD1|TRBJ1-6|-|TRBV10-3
CAINTGGNSPLHF
TGTGCCATCAATACAGGGGGCAATTCACCCCTCCACTTT
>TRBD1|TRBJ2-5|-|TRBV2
CASSWDRGQETQYF
TGTGCCAGCAGTTGGGACAGGGGGCAAGAGACCCAGTACTTC
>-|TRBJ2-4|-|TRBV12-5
CASGRDINIQYF
TGTGCTAGTGGCCGGGACATAAACATTCAGTACTTC
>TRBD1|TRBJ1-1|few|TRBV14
CASSQAKRQGNVVREAFF
TGTGCCAGCAGCCAAGCGAAGAGACAGGGCAACGTAGTTCGAGAAGCTTTCTTT
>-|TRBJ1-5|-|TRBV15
CATSRDQQPQHF
TGTGCCACCAGCAGAGACCAACAGCCCCAGCATTTT
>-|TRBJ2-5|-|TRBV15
CATSRDSGTQYF
TGTGCCACCAGCAGAGATAGTGGGACCCAGTACTTC
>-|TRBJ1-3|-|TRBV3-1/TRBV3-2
CASSQGQQLGNTIYF
TGTGCCAGCAGCCAAGGGCAACAGCTCGGAAACACCATATATTTT
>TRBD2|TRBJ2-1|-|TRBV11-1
CASSWGGANEQFF
TGTGCCAGCAGTTGGGGGGGTGCCAATGAGCAGTTCTTC
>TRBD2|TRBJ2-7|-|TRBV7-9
CASSFAGTSGEQYF
TGTGCCAGCAGCTTCGCCGGGACTAGCGGCGAGCAGTACTTC